This section outlines one TCR beta chain sequence together with its context. Its recognized antigen is unknown. Per-nucleotide qualities are absent, and no much larger clonotype sits a single base away. The data stem from a study of PD-L1 blockade in urothelial cancer (dated by TCRdb to about 2017). Regarding the research as a whole: Therapy was started in about 2014 for all patients, and atezolizumab 1,200 mg was administered intravenously every 3 weeks. About 90% of the 29 patients were males with bladder-origin urothelial cancer, and about 65% of the roughly 30 reported a prior smoking history. Patients had an ECOG performance status of 0 or 1 and had received between 0 and 3 prior chemotherapy regimens. Blood samples were analyzed 3 weeks after the start of treatment (second dose) and 6 weeks after the start of treatment. Blood samples gave a median of around 140,000 T cells and 80,000 or so unique TCRs, with a median clonality of roughly 0.08. The study was an exploratory multi-omic analysis of somatic, immune and clinical correlates of response to PD-L1 blockade with atezolizumab in urothelial cancer. Pretreatment tumor samples and matched peripheral blood, collected serially before and after atezolizumab treatment, underwent TCR sequencing. Progression-free survival longer than 6 months counted as durable clinical benefit, and TCR features were additionally tested against both progression-free and overall survival. In the same patients, whole exome sequencing and RNA sequencing of pretreatment tumors were performed in addition to TCR sequencing. Durable clinical benefit was achieved by nine patients but not by the remaining 20. Twenty-nine patients had pretreatment blood TCR-seq, about 25 had at least one posttreatment blood collection, and about 25 had tumor TCR-seq. What the work shows at the level of the full study, not this receptor alone: Greater expansion of tumor-associated TCR clones in peripheral blood 3 weeks after the start of treatment was observed in patients with durable benefit (n of about 21, p = 0.022). A pretreatment peripheral blood TCR clonality below the median was linked to improved progression-free and overall survival. Because the sample size was small (n = 29) and many of the analyses were exploratory, the results are meant to be hypothesis-generating.

In the germline V gene, CDR1 corresponds to SNHLY and CDR2 to FYNNEI. Counted from cysteine to phenylalanine, this CDR3 has 14 amino acids. The sequence is cut down to CDR3 DNA, 42 bases in frame from base 1. V and J lose 8 bases and 14 bases, and a span of 22 bases separates them. To estimate absolute template abundance from read counts, synthetic TCR analog templates were spiked into each PCR. The immunoSEQ assay was used to amplify TCRbeta CDR3 regions from genomic DNA with bias-controlled V and J gene primers. Rearranged TCRbeta segments were sequenced at approximately 20X coverage. As for the authors' bioinformatics: Clustering was used to correct sequencing errors, and CDR3s were annotated against IMGT to assign V, D and J genes. Downstream analyses used only productive TCRbeta rearrangements and left out out-of-frame or stop-codon sequences. Clonality was computed as one minus Shannon entropy normalized by the log of the number of unique productive sequences. Fisher's exact test with Benjamini-Hochberg correction, at a threshold of adjusted p below 0.01, was used to find clones that differed between time points or between blood and tumor. TCRdb mirrors the immuneACCESS table, restricted to in-frame sequences. Some clones are absent from its copies; in checked studies, under half trace to an unresolved V gene, and the reason for the others is unknown. Clone size and the V and J calls come from that table; the DNA yielded D and trimming. The sample records under 130,000 clones, about 85% of which are singletons. 2% to 3% of the sample goes to the ten largest clones.

The cohort comprised more than 25 patients with locally advanced or metastatic urothelial carcinoma treated at Memorial Sloan Kettering on a trial protocol. Peripheral blood mononuclear cells were collected pretreatment and during treatment, at between 1 and 8 total time points per patient. The Qiagen DNeasy Blood extraction kit was used to purify genomic DNA from total PBMCs and tumor samples. PBMCs were collected pretreatment and during treatment, and were isolated and stored as previously described. The receptor's source is a man over 45 with urothelial cancer. The chain uses TRBV2 and TRBJ1-6; the D gene is unclear. Sequencing was performed on PBMCs, taken around atezolizumab (anti-PD-L1) treatment. CDR3 sequence: CASGQGAATRSLHF. The base sequence is TGTGCCAGCGGTCAAGGAGCCGCGACACGATCCCTCCACTTT.